The 31 T cell receptor beta chains presented below share a single source sample, sequenced in a study of molecular identifiers for immune sequencing clone quantification. MiXCR, run by TCRdb on the PCR reads, gives a single entry per CDR3 protein. The sample contains approximately 97,000 distinct CDR3 sequences, more than 20% of which appear only once. Sample: naive CD8+ T cells from blood, with Jurkat cell RNA spiked in. Subset described: FACS-sorted CD8+CD4-CCR7+CD45RA+ naive T cells. These receptors were collected from a human donor in good health. Some libraries in this study had Jurkat cell RNA spiked in.

About this clonotype itself: One end of the junction fails to match germline, which may point to a read error. The chain links TRBV7-7 to TRBJ2-7; 9 nucleotides align to TRBD1. The germline V gene encodes CDR1 SSHAT and CDR2 FNYEAQ (reference sequence). The CDR3 length is 15 residues. The chain's CDR3 is CASSLRTGVSYEQYF. CDR3 DNA sequence: TGTGCTAGCAGCTTGAGGACAGGGGTCTCCTACGAGCAGTACTTC.

This clonotype showed up just a few times. This chain uses TRBV4-1 with TRBJ2-7; the match to TRBD2 covers 11 bases. This CDR3 region has 17 residues. Germline loops: CDR1 MGHRA, CDR2 YSYEKL. V gave up 0 bases and J gave up 3 bases; unmatched junction bases: 7. The CDR3 DNA reads TGCGCCAGCAGCCAAGATGTAGCGGGAGGGACCAACTACGAGCAGTACTTC. It encodes CASSQDVAGGTNYEQYF.

This clonotype was seen more than once but under ten times. CDR3 coding DNA: TGTGCCAGTAGTATACATGGGGGAAGCTCCTACAATGAGCAGTTCTTC. Its translation: CASSIHGGSSYNEQFF. This chain links TRBV19 with TRBJ2-1, with D tentatively TRBD1 or TRBD2 (5 bases each). From germline, CDR1 is LNHDA and CDR2 SQIVND (reference sequence). The CDR3 is 16 amino acids. Trimming stripped 2 bases from V and 0 bases from J, with 11 bases between.

To note about this clonotype: A read error may explain this, as a much larger clone is one base away. The chain recombines TRBV5-1 with TRBJ2-7; 7 bases map to TRBD1. Looked up from germline, CDR1 is SGHRS and CDR2 is YFSETQ. The CDR3 runs 15 residues. CDR3 region: CASSNRGQSSYEQHF. CDR3 bases: TGCGCCAGCAGCAACAGGGGTCAGAGCTCCTACGAGCAGCACTTC.

This clonotype appeared many times. This sequence joins TRBV9 and TRBJ2-3, with TRBD2 matching over 8 bases. This CDR3 region has 16 residues. CDR1 SGDLS and CDR2 YYNGEE come from the germline V gene. With V trimmed by 0 bases and J by 1 base, 4 bases remained unmatched. The CDR3 spells CASSVVGSGGTDTQYF. The CDR3 DNA reads TGTGCCAGCAGCGTAGTTGGTAGCGGGGGCACAGATACGCAGTATTTT.

This clonotype was recorded at least ten times. The chain is built from TRBV7-2 and TRBJ2-3; a weak D match, TRBD1 (6 bases). Trimming took off 4 bases at V and 0 bases at J, with 17 bases between the two ends. Germline V gives CDR1 SGHTA, CDR2 FQGNSA. This CDR3 contains 17 residues. CDR3 region: CASSSAGGGRSTDTQYF. The CDR3 nucleotides are TGTGCCAGCAGCTCCGCTGGGGGCGGAAGAAGCACAGATACGCAGTATTTT.

This clonotype was picked up many times. The rearrangement links TRBV4-1 to TRBJ2-1, with TRBD1 matching over 9 bases. The CDR3 extends over 14 amino acids. With V trimmed by 4 bases and J by 7 bases, 5 bases remained unmatched. The V gene's germline CDR1 is MGHRA and CDR2 YSYEKL. The CDR3 DNA reads as TGCGCCAGCAGCCCGGGACAGGGAACTAATGAGCAGTTCTTC. Residues: CASSPGQGTNEQFF.

For this clonotype: A much larger clone differs by one base, so this may be a read error. This rearrangement joins TRBV12-3 or TRBV12-4 to TRBJ2-3; D is ambiguous. V was pared by 11 bases and J by 0 bases, with 15 bases between. The CDR3 is made up of 14 amino acids. In nucleotides, the CDR3 is TGTGCCGGCCTGTTCGGGCCTAGCACAGATACGCAGTATTTT. Amino acids: CAGLFGPSTDTQYF.

In this sample, this clonotype turned up once. The chain joins TRBV14 to TRBJ2-7; the D is unclear. CDR3 length: 14 residues. V was pared by 1 base and J by 6 bases, with 13 bases between. From germline, CDR1 is SGHDN and CDR2 FVKESK. The CDR3 is CASSQVLRAPEQYF. The DNA for the CDR3 is TGTGCCAGCAGCCAAGTTCTTAGGGCCCCCGAGCAGTACTTC.

At least ten counts were recorded for this clonotype. The J gene is TRBJ2-3, the V gene TRBV12-3 or TRBV12-4, with D uncertain. Trimming shortened V by 3 bases and J by 6 bases, and 10 bases separated the two germline ends. The CDR3 extends over 13 amino acids. CDR3 amino acids: CASSLGRLDTQYF. In nucleotides, the CDR3 is TGTGCCAGCAGTTTGGGCAGATTGGATACGCAGTATTTT.

This clonotype was seen a few times. V gene TRBV4-1 combines with J gene TRBJ2-1; 7 bases agree with TRBD1. Looked up from germline, CDR1 is MGHRA and CDR2 is YSYEKL. Unmatched junction bases numbered 9, after V lost 3 bases and J lost 10 bases. The CDR3 runs 14 residues. The CDR3 DNA is TGCGCCAGCAGCCAGGAGACAGGGTGGGACGAGCAGTTCTTC. Its protein is CASSQETGWDEQFF.

This clonotype showed up just a few times. One junction end does not reproduce the germline sequence, and a read error may be involved. This chain joins TRBV19 and TRBJ2-7, with a tentative D call TRBD2 (8 bases). This CDR3 comprises 14 residues. The V gene's germline CDR1 is LNHDA and CDR2 SQIVND (reference sequence). The CDR3, as DNA: TGTGCCAGTAGTCCGGGACAGCGGGGGTACGCGCAGTACTTC. It encodes CASSPGQRGYAQYF.

Points on this clonotype: A much larger clone sits a single nucleotide away, making a read error possible. The chain uses TRBV4-1 and TRBJ1-6; D not resolved. The CDR3 runs to 15 residues. Per the germline V gene, CDR1 is MGHRA and CDR2 is YSYEKL. The CDR3 nucleotides are TGCGCCAGCAGCCAAGTCAGCGGAAATAATTCACCCCCCCACTTT. This sequence encodes CASSQVSGNNSPPHF.

This clonotype has a count of ten or more. The chain links TRBV7-2 to TRBJ2-1; no clear D gene. The V gene lost 1 base and the J gene lost 7 bases, with 5 bases spanning the gap. The CDR3 consists of 12 residues. The germline V gene encodes CDR1 SGHTA and CDR2 FQGNSA. In DNA form, the CDR3 reads TGTGCCAGCAGCTTAGAGGCAAATGAGCAGTTCTTC. This translates into CASSLEANEQFF.

This clonotype was counted ten times or more. The chain has TRBV2 and TRBJ1-4; the match to TRBD1 covers 12 bases. Germline CDR1 is SNHLY and CDR2 is FYNNEI. V shed 5 bases, J shed 3 bases, and the junction held 4 bases outside the gene matches. The CDR3 has 16 amino acids. The CDR3 here is CASSTGQGAANEKLFF. DNA of the CDR3: TGTGCCAGCAGTACGGGACAGGGGGCGGCTAATGAAAAACTGTTTTTT.

Ten or more counts support this clonotype. This rearrangement joins TRBV20-1 to TRBJ2-3; D may correspond to TRBD1 or TRBD2 (6 bases each). The V gene lost 8 bases and the J gene lost 2 bases, with 26 bases spanning the gap. This CDR3 comprises 17 residues. The germline V gene encodes CDR1 DFQATT and CDR2 SNEGSKA (reference sequence). The CDR3 DNA sequence: TGCAGTCCATGGGGTGTGGTCCGGGGGCAATTCACAGATACGCAGTATTTT. Translation: CSPWGVVRGQFTDTQYF.

The table lists this clonotype with many counts. The J gene is TRBJ2-5, the V gene TRBV3-1; 11 bases match TRBD2. This CDR3 has 16 residues. Trimming removed 4 bases from V and 1 base from J; junction bases left unmatched: 5. Germline loops: CDR1 LGHDT, CDR2 YNNKEL (reference sequence). The CDR3 loop is CASSPIGLAGQETQYF. CDR3 in DNA: TGTGCCAGCAGCCCCATTGGACTAGCGGGCCAAGAGACCCAGTACTTC.

This clonotype turned up a few times. This could be a read error, since a much larger clone is one nucleotide away. The chain links TRBV28 to TRBJ2-6; D is perhaps TRBD1 (5 bases). Germline CDR1 is MDHEN and CDR2 is SYDVKM. The V end lost 5 bases, the J end lost 8 bases, and 16 bases lay between the germline ends. The CDR3 covers 15 residues. The CDR3 reads CASSPRTTLTNVLTF. Here the CDR3 DNA reads TGTGCCAGCAGTCCCCGGACAACGTTGACCAACGTCCTGACTTTC.

There are many counts of this clonotype. The chain uses TRBV20-1 and TRBJ2-3, with TRBD2 matching over 8 bases. The CDR3 runs to 17 residues. After removal of 6 bases from V and 1 base from J, the junction contained 15 bases not matched to a gene. CDR1 and CDR2 from the germline V gene are DFQATT and SNEGSKA (reference sequence). DNA of the CDR3: TGCAGTGCCCATCCCTACGGGGGGGGCCTAGGCACAGATACGCAGTATTTT. Its translation is CSAHPYGGGLGTDTQYF.

This clonotype was seen repeatedly, ten times or more. The chain uses TRBV28 and TRBJ1-5; TRBD1 aligns across 7 bases. V gave up 5 bases and J gave up 6 bases; unmatched junction bases: 7. The CDR3 is 14 residues long. Germline CDR1 is MDHEN and CDR2 is SYDVKM. CDR3 sequence: CASSPDRDGQPQHF. For the CDR3, the DNA is TGTGCCAGCAGTCCAGACAGGGATGGTCAGCCCCAGCATTTT.

This clonotype has ten or more counts. This chain uses TRBV7-9 with TRBJ2-3, with D unclear. Germline loops: CDR1 SEHNR, CDR2 FQNEAQ (reference sequence). The CDR3 contains 15 residues. V dropped 0 bases and J dropped 4 bases, with 11 bases sitting between them. CDR3 sequence reads: CASSLAGRTSDTQYF. The CDR3 nucleotides read TGTGCCAGCAGCTTAGCGGGTAGGACCTCAGATACGCAGTATTTT. Variable domain in full (rest from reference TRBV7-9 and TRBJ2-3): DTGVSQNPRHKITKRGQNVTFRCDPISEHNRLYWYRQTLGQGPEFLTYFQNEAQLEKSRLLSDRFSAERPKGSFSTLEIQRTEQGDSAMYLCASSLAGRTSDTQYFGPGTRLTVL.

This rearrangement joins TRBV19 to TRBJ2-7; 9 bases agree with TRBD1. The CDR3 is 15 amino acids. CDR1 and CDR2 (germline): LNHDA, SQIVND (reference sequence). With V trimmed by 4 bases and J by 5 bases, 9 bases remained unmatched. In DNA, the CDR3 is TGTGCCAGTAGTACTGGGACAGGGAAGATCAACGAGCAGTACTTC. Protein product: CASSTGTGKINEQYF.

The rearrangement uses TRBV12-3 or TRBV12-4 and TRBJ2-7, with 13 nucleotides matching TRBD2. This CDR3 comprises 15 residues. The ends lost 5 bases at V and 2 bases at J; junction bases unmatched: 3. The CDR3 DNA follows: TGTGCCAGCAGTGAGGGACTAGCGGGGCCCTACGAGCAGTACTTC. It specifies CASSEGLAGPYEQYF.

The chain has TRBV28 and TRBJ1-1; 9 nucleotides agree with TRBD1. The CDR3 extends over 16 amino acids. Trimming at V came to 6 bases and at J to 0 bases, leaving 8 bases not matched to a gene. Germline lookup yields CDR1 MDHEN and CDR2 SYDVKM. CDR3 loop: CASSQTGGPMNTEAFF. The CDR3 DNA reads as TGTGCCAGCAGCCAGACAGGGGGACCGATGAACACTGAAGCTTTCTTT.

The table lists this clonotype with many counts. V is TRBV20-1 and J is TRBJ2-1; D is unclear. The CDR3 covers 14 residues. V shed 5 bases and J shed 2 bases, with 13 bases lying between them. Germline values: CDR1 DFQATT, CDR2 SNEGSKA (reference sequence). The CDR3 DNA sequence: TGCAGTGCTCCCGGAGTCCTCACCTACAATGAGCAGTTCTTC. Its translation: CSAPGVLTYNEQFF.

The chain has TRBV13 and TRBJ2-1; TRBD2 is a possible D gene (5 bases). V lost 5 bases and J 8 bases, leaving 10 bases between the germline ends. Germline values: CDR1 PRHDT, CDR2 FYEKMQ (reference sequence). There are 12 residues in the CDR3. CDR3 sequence reads: CASSLAGDEQFF. DNA for the CDR3: TGTGCCAGCAGCCTGGCCGGGGATGAGCAGTTCTTC.

This clonotype was seen a handful of times. This chain joins TRBV18 and TRBJ2-7; 8 bases align to TRBD1. The CDR3 sequence is 12 residues long. Germline V gene sequence: CDR1 KGHSH, CDR2 LQKENI. V trimming: 5 bases; J trimming: 6 bases; junction bases outside the gene matches: 3. As DNA, the CDR3 is TGTGCCAGCTCAGACGACAGGGGCGAGCAGTACTTC. Its translation: CASSDDRGEQYF.

With regard to this clonotype: A much larger clone lies a single base off, so this may be a read error. V and J are TRBV14 and TRBJ2-2; 8 nucleotides agree with TRBD2. The CDR3 extends over 15 amino acids. CDR1 and CDR2 (germline): SGHDN, FVKESK. CDR3 in DNA: TGTGCCGGCAGCCAAGGACTAGCCAACACCGGGGAGCTGTTTTTT. Translating gives CAGSQGLANTGELFF.

This clonotype was observed at least ten times. The chain couples TRBV6-5 to TRBJ1-1; D remains unclear. Trimming took off 7 bases at V and 0 bases at J, with 9 bases between the two ends. The CDR3 loop spans 13 amino acids. The germline V gene has CDR1 MNHEY and CDR2 SVGAGI. The CDR3 DNA reads TGTGCCAGCATGGGAATCATGAACACTGAAGCTTTCTTT. This encodes CASMGIMNTEAFF.

The V call is TRBV6-4, the J call TRBJ2-1; D is undetermined. Trimming pared 6 bases from V and 2 bases from J, leaving 14 bases between. CDR1 is MRHNA, CDR2 SNTAGT, per germline. This CDR3 comprises 15 residues. In DNA form, the CDR3 reads TGTGCCAGCAGGCCTGACCAGAGCCCCTACAATGAGCAGTTCTTC. This gives the protein CASRPDQSPYNEQFF.

This clonotype was recorded at least ten times. V is TRBV28 and J is TRBJ2-5, with 10 positions matching TRBD1. This CDR3 is built from 15 residues. Germline trimming cut 3 bases from V and 3 bases from J; bases unmatched to any gene: 4. Germline CDR1 reads MDHEN; CDR2 reads SYDVKM. CDR3 nucleotides: TGTGCCAGCAGTTTTCGGACAGGGGGTAAAGAGACCCAGTACTTC. Its translation: CASSFRTGGKETQYF.